The present T cell receptor (beta chain) was sequenced within a study of cytomegalovirus exposure and HLA in healthy donors. Vbeta (60) and Jbeta (13) primers were used in the PCR. Assay used: immunoSEQ multiplex PCR; TCRdb lists only in-frame clones, some missing. The data show fewer than 90,000 clones, with 70% seen just once and around 10% held by the top ten. General study results and limits: The study designated about 180 TCR beta chains cytomegalovirus-associated. Per a later analysis, 18,000 or so TCR beta sequences showed association with HLA alleles at 0.05 false discovery rate. Roughly uniform sequencing depth across donors was assumed, possibly incorrectly. Later analysis placed DRB1 highest and HLA-C lowest in TCR association rates, which differed by HLA locus.

Notes on this clone: The antigen remains undetermined.

With 5 bases clipped from V and 4 bases from J, the junction kept 9 bases outside the gene matches. Germline CDR1 and CDR2: MDHEN and SYDVKM. The CDR3 runs to 15 residues. Material: PBMCs. The chain links TRBV28 to TRBJ1-2; 8 bases align to TRBD1. The receptor was isolated from a woman aged 45-59 years in good health and CMV-seropositive. The CDR3 loop reads CASSNWDRRTYGYTF. The CDR3 coding sequence is TGTGCCAGCAGTAATTGGGACAGGAGAACCTATGGCTACACCTTC.